This T cell receptor beta chain is from a study of blood T cell repertoires in COVID-19. Here immunoSEQ multiplex PCR was the method, and the copy in TCRdb shows in-frame clones only, minus some. There are under 95,000 clones in the sample; around 85% occur only once, and 9.6% lies in the top ten. The CDR3 is made up of 16 amino acids. Trimming left V 4 bases short and J 3 bases short, with 20 bases between. Germline V gene data show CDR1 as SGHKS and CDR2 as YYEKEE (reference sequence). This chain connects TRBV5-5 to TRBJ2-7, with no clear D. This clonotype originated in a man aged 45-65 years with COVID-19, enrolled during active disease. What was sequenced was peripheral blood. Written as DNA, the CDR3 is TGTGCCAGCAGCCGTGATGGAGACTCCAACCGCTACGAGCAGTACTTC. Translation gives CASSRDGDSNRYEQYF.